The clone carrying this TCR beta chain was detected many times. Antigen specificity is unknown. A second 7 to 11 cycle PCR used barcoded and J-beta primers. One entry per CDR3 protein, called by TCRdb with MiXCR from the 5' RACE reads. The table shows around 1.7 million distinct CDR3 sequences, with 28% occurring only once. Germline CDR1 is LGHNA and CDR2 is YSLEER. This CDR3 comprises 14 residues. With 0 bases removed from V and 1 base from J, the gap between germline ends came to 6 bases. The sample originates from a study of blood T cells in healthy people across ages. Study observations and caveats: More naive CD4+ cells and higher diversity marked long-lived donors relative to aged donors.

This TCR was recovered from a woman aged 25 to 45 in good health. Sequencing used blood. V usage is TRBV4-3 and J usage is TRBJ1-1, with no clear D. CDR3 nucleotides: TGCGCCAGCAGCCAAGACCCGGGGAACACTGAAGCTTTCTTT. It specifies CASSQDPGNTEAFF.